A single sample is the source of the 15 T cell receptor beta chains below, sequenced in a study of shared clonotypes between healthy human individuals. Libraries were prepared by immunoSEQ multiplex PCR; TCRdb keeps only in-frame clonotypes and omits some of them. The sample has some 650,000 clones; less than 98% are singletons. The sample was naive CD4+ T cells sorted from blood. Subset of the sample: CD45RA+ positively selected. The receptors were sampled from a woman aged 25 to 39 in good health.

This chain links TRBV4-1 with TRBJ2-7, with D uncertain. Between the trimmed V and J ends, which lost 0 bases and 0 bases, there was a span of 12 bases. The CDR3 extends over 16 amino acids. Germline assignment: CDR1 MGHRA and CDR2 YSYEKL. CDR3 residues: CASSQDRTANSYEQYF. In DNA, the CDR3 is TGCGCCAGCAGCCAAGATAGGACGGCAAACTCCTACGAGCAGTACTTC.

V is TRBV11-2 and J is TRBJ1-1; possible D gene TRBD1, 6 bases. This CDR3 region has 15 residues. CDR1 and CDR2 (germline): SGHAT, FQNNGV. The ends were cut back, 3 bases at V and 4 bases at J, with 15 bases in the middle. DNA of the CDR3: TGTGCCAGCAGCTTCGGGGGAACAGGGACCACTGAAGCTTTCTTT. It specifies CASSFGGTGTTEAFF. The full variable domain, in which reference TRBV11-2 and TRBJ1-1 provide the parts outside the CDR3, is EAGVAQSPRYKIIEKRQSVAFWCNPISGHATLYWYQQILGQGPKLLIQFQNNGVVDDSQLPKDRFSAERLKGVDSTLKIQPAKLEDSAVYLCASSFGGTGTTEAFFGQGTRLTVV.

The J gene is TRBJ2-7, the V gene TRBV4-1; 7 bases match TRBD2. The CDR3 is 15 residues long. The germline CDR1 and CDR2 sequences are MGHRA and YSYEKL. J lost 1 base, V lost 3 bases, and 6 bases had no gene match. CDR3 sequence reads: CASSQGSGPSYEQYF. The CDR3 DNA sequence: TGCGCCAGCAGCCAGGGTAGCGGGCCATCCTACGAGCAGTACTTC.

About this clone: The identical CDR3 is also encoded by other nucleotide sequences in the sample. The chain couples TRBV28 to TRBJ2-5; D is uncertain. The DNA end is more similar to TRBJ2-7, so the J call may be wrong. The germline CDR1 and CDR2 sequences are MDHEN and SYDVKM. CDR3 length: 11 residues. The CDR3 sequence is CASSLNYEQYF. The CDR3 nucleotides read TGTGCCAGCTCCCTAAATTACGAGCAGTACTTC.

This sequence joins TRBV28 and TRBJ2-7; TRBD1 aligns across 11 bases. Looked up from germline, CDR1 is MDHEN and CDR2 is SYDVKM. The CDR3 contains 15 residues. Trimming cost V 5 bases and J 6 bases; bases outside gene matches: 9. CDR3 in amino acids: CASSTWTGGTTEQYF. The CDR3 nucleotides read TGTGCCAGCAGTACATGGACAGGGGGCACCACCGAGCAGTACTTC.

The V call is TRBV10-3, the J call TRBJ2-3; 8 nucleotides match TRBD2. Germline lookup yields CDR1 ENHRY and CDR2 SYGVKD. The CDR3 covers 15 residues. Losses at the gene ends were 0 bases for V and 5 bases for J; bases not matched to a gene: 4. CDR3 residues: CAISESLSGRDTQYF. The CDR3 bases are TGTGCCATCAGTGAGTCTCTGAGCGGGAGAGATACGCAGTATTTT.

The chain recombines TRBV19 with TRBJ1-2; D is perhaps TRBD1 (6 bases). V was trimmed by 4 bases and J by 5 bases, leaving 14 bases between them. The CDR3 totals 14 residues. Per germline, CDR1 LNHDA and CDR2 SQIVND (reference sequence). DNA of the CDR3: TGTGCCAGTAGTAACCGCCCGGACAGATATGGCTACACCTTC. It is translated as CASSNRPDRYGYTF.

The chain carries TRBV28 and TRBJ1-1, with 8 positions matching TRBD1. The germline CDR1 and CDR2 sequences are MDHEN and SYDVKM. Trimming cost V 5 bases and J 10 bases; bases outside gene matches: 6. The CDR3 covers 12 residues. For the CDR3, the DNA is TGTGCCAGCAGTCTTACCGACAGGGGAGCTTTCTTT. It specifies CASSLTDRGAFF.

On this clone: Other nucleotide sequences in the sample specify the same CDR3. This chain connects TRBV5-4 to TRBJ1-1; no definite D call. The CDR3 sequence is 11 residues long. Germline CDR1 and CDR2: SGHNT and YYREEE (reference sequence). V lost 4 bases, J lost 8 bases, and 9 bases lay in between. The DNA of the CDR3 is TGTGCCAGCAGCACGGTCGGGGAAGCTTTCTTT. It specifies CASSTVGEAFF.

This clone has more than one count but fewer than ten. The chain couples TRBV10-3 to TRBJ2-7; TRBD2 matches at 9 bases. Trimming at V came to 4 bases and at J to 5 bases, leaving 9 bases not matched to a gene. CDR3 length: 15 residues. Germline CDR1 is ENHRY and CDR2 is SYGVKD. CDR3 sequence (DNA): TGTGCCATCAGTGTCCGCGGGAGGGGGCCAGACGAGCAGTACTTC. Its translation: CAISVRGRGPDEQYF.

The chain uses TRBV29-1 and TRBJ2-4; 8 nucleotides align to TRBD1. The CDR3 is 15 amino acids. CDR1 and CDR2 (germline): SQVTM, ANQGSEA. Trimming at V came to 6 bases and at J to 0 bases, leaving 7 bases not matched to a gene. CDR3 residues: CSVQGAAGAKNIQYF. CDR3 sequence (DNA): TGCAGCGTGCAGGGGGCCGCCGGAGCCAAAAACATTCAGTACTTC.

The chain is built from TRBV28 and TRBJ2-7; TRBD2 matches 10 bases. The CDR3 has 17 amino acids. The ends lost 5 bases at V and 7 bases at J; junction bases unmatched: 17. Per germline, CDR1 MDHEN and CDR2 SYDVKM. The CDR3, as DNA: TGTGCCAGCAGTCCCCTCCTAGTAGCGGGAGGCCGGTGGGAGCAGTACTTC. Its translation is CASSPLLVAGGRWEQYF.

The V gene is TRBV11-1, the J gene TRBJ2-3, with D possibly being TRBD1 or TRBD2 (5 bases each). Trimming left V 0 bases short and J 2 bases short, with 9 bases between. CDR3 length equals 15 residues. CDR1 SGHAT and CDR2 FQDESV come from the germline V gene (reference sequence). CDR3 amino acids: CASSLAGRNTDTQYF. The CDR3 nucleotides are TGTGCCAGCAGCTTAGCGGGACGTAACACAGATACGCAGTATTTT.

The rearrangement uses TRBV5-6 and TRBJ2-3; no firm D call. The CDR3 consists of 14 residues. V lost 6 bases, J lost 2 bases, and 13 bases lay in between. Per germline, CDR1 SGHDT and CDR2 YYEEEE. CDR3 region: CASTLGWDTDTQYF. The CDR3 DNA reads TGTGCCAGCACGTTAGGTTGGGACACAGATACGCAGTATTTT.

The CDR3 DNA reads as TGTGCCAGTAGTGGAGGCGAATATCAGCCCCAGCATTTT. Translating it yields CASSGGEYQPQHF. This sequence joins TRBV19 and TRBJ1-5; no firm D call. Germline assignment: CDR1 LNHDA and CDR2 SQIVND (reference sequence). V was clipped by 5 bases and J by 5 bases, with 10 bases between them. The CDR3 is 13 residues long. Full variable domain (outside the CDR3, taken from reference TRBV19 and TRBJ1-5): DGGITQSPKYLFRKEGQNVTLSCEQNLNHDAMYWYRQDPGQGLRLIYYSQIVNDFQKGDIAEGYSVSREKKESFPLTVTSAQKNPTAFYLCASSGGEYQPQHFGDGTRLSIL.